The 29 T cell receptor beta chains in this list originate from one sample, sequenced in a study of T cell responses to AZD1222 COVID-19 vaccine. TCRdb's copy holds only in-frame clones and misses some; the assay was immunoSEQ multiplex PCR. Of 99,000 or so clones listed, 87% are singletons. The sample consisted of peripheral blood, taken on day 0 of AZD1222 vaccination. These receptors were taken from an adult in good health.

The chain combines TRBV27 with TRBJ1-2, with D hard to call. The CDR3 runs 17 residues. CDR1 and CDR2 (germline): MNHEY, SMNVEV (reference sequence). Deletions cut 0 bases from V and 0 bases from J, with 14 bases between. This CDR3 is CASSLSAFRNANYGYTF. In DNA form, the CDR3 reads TGTGCCAGCAGTTTATCGGCTTTTAGGAACGCTAACTATGGCTACACCTTC.

The V gene is TRBV6-5, the J gene TRBJ1-4; D is unclear. CDR1 is MNHEY and CDR2 is SVGAGI in the germline V gene. V was clipped by 4 bases and J by 4 bases, with 7 bases between them. The CDR3 runs 13 residues. The CDR3 DNA reads as TGTGCCAGCAGTTTTGACCGTAATGAAAAACTGTTTTTT. Translated, it gives CASSFDRNEKLFF.

The genes are TRBV7-8 and TRBJ2-1, with D possibly called TRBD1 or TRBD2 (5 bases each). Germline V gene sequence: CDR1 SGHVS, CDR2 FQNEAQ. Trimming pared 5 bases from V and 6 bases from J, leaving 11 bases between. The CDR3 loop spans 13 amino acids. In DNA form, the CDR3 reads TGTGCCAGCAGCGGGGGTCCATTCAATGAGCAGTTCTTC. This gives the protein CASSGGPFNEQFF.

The V call is TRBV11-3, the J call TRBJ2-1, with D perhaps given as TRBD1 or TRBD2 (5 bases each). The CDR3 is made up of 15 amino acids. V dropped 3 bases and J dropped 4 bases, with 13 bases sitting between them. CDR1 SGHNT and CDR2 YENEEA come from the germline V gene. The CDR3 DNA reads TGTGCCAGCAGCTTGACCGGGACCATATACAATGAGCAGTTCTTC. It encodes CASSLTGTIYNEQFF.

The chain has TRBV27 and TRBJ2-2, with 11 positions matching TRBD2. Per germline, CDR1 MNHEY and CDR2 SMNVEV (reference sequence). The CDR3 loop spans 17 amino acids. The J segment lost 6 bases and the V segment lost 7 bases, leaving 13 bases of the junction unmatched. CDR3 coding DNA: TGTGCCAGCACCAAGCCGACTAGCGGGGCGGGTCCCGGGGAGCTGTTTTTT. Amino acids: CASTKPTSGAGPGELFF.

The genes are TRBV9 and TRBJ2-3; possible D gene TRBD1, 6 bases. The CDR3 extends over 16 amino acids. V was cut by 3 bases and J by 4 bases, with 18 bases left in between. The germline gives CDR1 SGDLS, CDR2 YYNGEE. This CDR3 reads CASSGPGESASDTQYF. CDR3 sequence (DNA): TGTGCCAGCAGCGGTCCAGGGGAGTCTGCATCAGATACGCAGTATTTT.

This chain links TRBV6-5 with TRBJ1-2; D not certain. V was cut by 2 bases and J by 4 bases, with 17 bases left in between. Germline CDR1 reads MNHEY; CDR2 reads SVGAGI. The CDR3 has 16 amino acids. The CDR3 spells CASSYTPSTAFYGYTF. In DNA, the CDR3 is TGTGCCAGCAGTTACACCCCCTCAACAGCCTTCTATGGCTACACCTTC.

The chain carries TRBV6-2 or TRBV6-3 and TRBJ2-7; D call uncertain. The germline CDR1 and CDR2 sequences are MNHEY and SVGEGT. The V end lost 6 bases, the J end lost 0 bases, and 6 bases lay between the germline ends. The CDR3 is made up of 12 amino acids. The CDR3 region is CASSQSSYEQYV. The CDR3 DNA reads as TGTGCCAGCAGCCAAAGCTCCTACGAGCAGTACGTC.

The chain employs TRBV11-2 and TRBJ1-1; D not certain. Germline CDR1 is SGHAT and CDR2 is FQNNGV. The CDR3 is made up of 16 amino acids. Trimming removed 4 bases at V and 1 base at J, with 16 bases between. The CDR3 DNA reads as TGTGCCAGCAGCTCCGGACTTAGAACGGGGAACACTGAAGCTTTCTTT. Translating it yields CASSSGLRTGNTEAFF.

This clone appeared a few times. The chain uses TRBV6-5 and TRBJ1-1; no firm D call. CDR3 size: 13 residues. Per the germline V gene, CDR1 is MNHEY and CDR2 is SVGAGI. The germline V and J ends were trimmed by 2 bases and 5 bases, with 9 bases remaining between them. CDR3 nucleotides: TGTGCCAGCAGTTACGGTTCGGGGACTGAAGCTTTCTTT. Its protein product is CASSYGSGTEAFF.

The V and J genes are TRBV10-3 and TRBJ2-1; the D gene is possibly TRBD2 (5 bases). Germline lookup yields CDR1 ENHRY and CDR2 SYGVKD. V dropped 3 bases and J dropped 10 bases, with 13 bases sitting between them. The CDR3 runs 13 residues. DNA of the CDR3: TGTGCCATCAGTGACCCACTCCGGGGAGAGCAGTTCTTC. Its protein product is CAISDPLRGEQFF.

The chain employs TRBV12-3 or TRBV12-4 and TRBJ1-2; D is unclear. The CDR3 is 13 residues long. V lost 7 bases and J 6 bases, leaving 15 bases between the germline ends. CDR3 protein: CASTLERVDGYTF. DNA for the CDR3: TGTGCCAGCACCCTAGAAAGGGTTGATGGCTACACCTTC.

The CDR3 coding sequence is TGTGCCAGCAGTTACTCCGGGACAGGGGCGGGAGCTTTCTTT. It is translated as CASSYSGTGAGAFF. V usage is TRBV6-2 or TRBV6-3 and J usage is TRBJ1-1, with 10 bases fitting TRBD1. J gave up 10 bases and V 0 bases, and 5 bases lay outside the gene matches. In germline, CDR1 is MNHEY, CDR2 SVGEGT. The CDR3 extends over 14 amino acids.

The chain links TRBV15 to TRBJ1-2; 7 bases map to TRBD1. The ends lost 0 bases at V and 8 bases at J; junction bases unmatched: 9. Germline-derived CDR1 and CDR2 are LNHNV and YYDKDF (reference sequence). The CDR3 has 15 residues. CDR3 protein: CATSRDHRRGGGYTF. The DNA for the CDR3 is TGTGCCACCAGCAGAGATCACCGACGAGGGGGCGGCTACACCTTC.

The genes are TRBV7-6 and TRBJ2-7; 8 positions agree with TRBD1. CDR1 is SGHVS and CDR2 is FNYEAQ in the germline V gene. This CDR3 region has 14 residues. V trimming: 1 base; J trimming: 6 bases; junction bases outside the gene matches: 5. The CDR3 here is CASSLGDRRAEQYV. In DNA, the CDR3 is TGTGCCAGCAGCTTAGGGGACAGGAGGGCCGAGCAGTACGTC.

The V call is TRBV11-2, the J call TRBJ1-6, with a possible D match to TRBD1 (5 bases). Trimming took 6 bases from V and 7 from J, leaving 16 bases between them. The CDR3 is made up of 15 amino acids. The germline V gene encodes CDR1 SGHAT and CDR2 FQNNGV. The CDR3 DNA sequence: TGTGCCAGCAGAGCGCCGGCCCGGGGGAATTCACCCCTCCACTTT. This gives the protein CASRAPARGNSPLHF.

CDR3 bases: TGTGCCAGCAGTTTACGGTCGGCAGATACGCAGTATTTT. Residues: CASSLRSADTQYF. V usage is TRBV28 and J usage is TRBJ2-3; no clear D gene. The germline CDR1 and CDR2 sequences are MDHEN and SYDVKM. The CDR3 loop spans 13 amino acids. Trimming shortened V by 2 bases and J by 4 bases, and 7 bases separated the two germline ends. The entire variable domain, with the rest obtained from reference TRBV28 and TRBJ2-3, is as follows: DVKVTQSSRYLVKRTGEKVFLECVQDMDHENMFWYRQDPGLGLRLIYFSYDVKMKEKGDIPEGYSVSREKKERFSLILESASTNQTSMYLCASSLRSADTQYFGPGTRLTVL.

As DNA, the CDR3 is TGTGCCACCAGTGATTCCGACAGTTGGTATGGCTACACCTTC. Translating gives CATSDSDSWYGYTF. The V gene is TRBV24-1, the J gene TRBJ1-2, with a weak D call TRBD1 (5 bases). This CDR3 is built from 14 residues. V lost 2 bases and J 5 bases, leaving 11 bases between the germline ends. The germline CDR1 and CDR2 sequences are KGHDR and SFDVKD.

The chain recombines TRBV12-5 with TRBJ1-4; D is unresolved. Trimming removed 2 bases at V and 0 bases at J, with 7 bases between. Germline CDR1 is LGHNT and CDR2 is FRNRAP. There are 15 residues in the CDR3. Here the CDR3 DNA reads TGTGCTAGTGGTTTGCAACTAGCAACTAATGAAAAACTGTTTTTT. Amino acid sequence: CASGLQLATNEKLFF.

This clone was seen a few times. The chain combines TRBV23-1 with TRBJ1-2; TRBD1 agrees at 8 bases. TRBV23-1 is an ORF, with its function uncertain. J was trimmed by 3 bases and V by 6 bases; bases with no gene match: 12. CDR3 length equals 16 residues. The CDR3 sequence: CASRAARAQGDYGYTF. The DNA of the CDR3 is TGCGCCAGCAGAGCCGCAAGGGCACAGGGGGACTATGGCTACACCTTC.

This chain joins TRBV6-2 or TRBV6-3 and TRBJ2-3; D is perhaps TRBD2 (7 bases). This CDR3 is built from 17 residues. The ends were cut back, 6 bases at V and 5 bases at J, with 24 bases in the middle. Germline CDR1 is MNHEY and CDR2 is SVGEGT. CDR3 sequence (DNA): TGTGCCAGCAGCCCTCCCGAACTAGCGAAAGGGGGAGATACGCAGTATTTT. Translating gives CASSPPELAKGGDTQYF.

For this clone: The junction and the germline gene differ at one end; a read error may be behind it. The rearrangement links TRBV5-1 to TRBJ1-3; D may be TRBD1 (5 bases). This CDR3 is 16 amino acids long. Germline CDR1 and CDR2: SGHRS and YFSETQ. This CDR3 is CASSLDPGLTGNTIYF. CDR3 DNA sequence: TGTGCCAGCAGCTTGGATCCGGGGCTGACTGGAAACACCATATATTTT.

The chain links TRBV5-4 to TRBJ1-2, with a weak D call TRBD1 (6 bases). Germline CDR1 and CDR2: SGHNT and YYREEE (reference sequence). Trimming left V 4 bases short and J 8 bases short, with 24 bases between. The CDR3 is 16 residues long. Written as DNA, the CDR3 is TGTGCCAGCAGCCCAGGCGTCAGGGGCGGGGATCTAGGCTACACCTTC. The encoded protein is CASSPGVRGGDLGYTF.

The rearrangement links TRBV29-1 to TRBJ2-2; 11 bases align to TRBD2. Germline-derived CDR1 and CDR2 are SQVTM and ANQGSEA. The ends lost 1 base at V and 0 bases at J; junction bases unmatched: 1. The CDR3 is made up of 16 amino acids. The CDR3 is CSVEVAGGPNTGELFF. Written as DNA, the CDR3 is TGCAGCGTTGAAGTAGCGGGGGGGCCGAACACCGGGGAGCTGTTTTTT.

The rearrangement joins TRBV12-5 to TRBJ2-5, with no clear D. V lost 3 bases, J lost 5 bases, and 13 bases lay in between. Germline lookup yields CDR1 LGHNT and CDR2 FRNRAP. The CDR3 runs to 14 residues. The CDR3: CASGFNPAGETQYF. The CDR3 DNA reads as TGTGCTAGTGGTTTCAATCCGGCCGGGGAGACCCAGTACTTC.

The chain employs TRBV7-9 and TRBJ2-3; TRBD2 agrees at 11 bases. V lost 5 bases to trimming and J lost 4 bases; unmatched junction nucleotides: 8. There are 16 residues in the CDR3. CDR1 is SEHNR, CDR2 FQNEAQ, per germline (reference sequence). This CDR3 reads CASSISSGGLPDTQYF. The CDR3 DNA follows: TGTGCCAGCAGCATATCTAGCGGGGGGTTGCCAGATACGCAGTATTTT.

The CDR3 protein is CASSDKLRPTDTQYF. The DNA of the CDR3 is TGTGCCAGCAGCGACAAGCTCCGTCCCACAGATACGCAGTATTTT. This rearrangement joins TRBV3-1 (or the pseudogene TRBV3-2) to TRBJ2-3; D is uncertain. V was cut by 5 bases and J by 2 bases, with 14 bases left in between. Germline CDR1 and CDR2: LGHDT and YNNKEL (reference sequence). The length of the CDR3 is 15 residues.

The chain couples TRBV2 to TRBJ1-1, with 7 nucleotides matching TRBD1. The germline V gene encodes CDR1 SNHLY and CDR2 FYNNEI. The CDR3 runs to 13 residues. J gave up 4 bases and V 5 bases, and 4 bases lay outside the gene matches. CDR3 sequence: CASSTTGRTEAFF. The DNA of the CDR3 is TGTGCCAGCAGTACGACAGGGCGCACTGAAGCTTTCTTT.

The chain links TRBV6-5 to TRBJ2-5; possible D gene TRBD2, 6 bases. V gave up 7 bases and J gave up 5 bases, with 14 bases separating them. From germline, CDR1 is MNHEY and CDR2 SVGAGI. CDR3 length: 13 amino acids. The CDR3: CASNLLARETQYF. DNA for the CDR3: TGTGCCAGCAATCTACTAGCCCGGGAGACCCAGTACTTC.